Detailed here is one T cell receptor (beta chain). Antigen: not known. This cohort consisted of healthy bone marrow donors. The entry originates in a study of cytomegalovirus exposure and HLA in healthy donors. Regarding the study as a whole: The authors excluded some V segments, including TRBV6-2 and TRBV6-3, as indistinguishable. Previously analyzed data showed that most TCR beta V segments were productive at a frequency of about 90% or about 30%.

Germline assignment: CDR1 MDHEN and CDR2 SYDVKM. The V end lost 6 bases, the J end lost 10 bases, and 10 bases lay between the germline ends. The CDR3 loop spans 11 amino acids. Vbeta (60) and Jbeta (13) primers were used in the PCR. Profiled with immunoSEQ multiplex PCR; TCRdb holds only in-frame clones, not every one. The repertoire holds more than 95,000 clones, with roughly 78% as singletons. The chain joins TRBV28 to TRBJ1-5; D unresolved. The sequence came from a woman aged 40 to 49 in good health and CMV-seronegative. Material: PBMCs. CDR3 sequence: CASRTGFPQHF. In DNA form, the CDR3 reads TGTGCCAGCAGGACCGGGTTTCCCCAGCATTTT. The whole variable domain, filled in from reference TRBV28 and TRBJ1-5, reads DVKVTQSSRYLVKRTGEKVFLECVQDMDHENMFWYRQDPGLGLRLIYFSYDVKMKEKGDIPEGYSVSREKKERFSLILESASTNQTSMYLCASRTGFPQHFGDGTRLSIL.